This is a list of T cell receptor beta chains from one sample in a study of OX40 agonist ivuxolimab in advanced cancers. Sequencing was performed with immunoSEQ multiplex PCR; in TCRdb, only in-frame clones are kept and a portion is missing. The data show about 20,000 clones, more than 75% seen once. This specimen was CD4+ or CD8+ T cells sorted from blood, taken in a trial of the OX40 agonist ivuxolimab. These receptor sequences come from an adult with an advanced solid tumor such as melanoma, head and neck, liver or kidney cancer. Both conserved end residues are part of each CDR3. The order of the fields is clone size, J gene, V gene, D gene, CDR3 DNA, CDR3 protein. D genes are given only for firm matches. Clone size is stated in some rows and not others, as once, few, many or a class when expanded.

.,TRBJ2-7,TRBV28,.,TGTGCCGCCCACCCGAGAGGGGGGACACTCGAGCAGTACTTC,CAAHPRGGTLEQYF
once,TRBJ2-3,TRBV7-9,.,TGTGCCAGCAGCTCGCAGGGCCCAGGGCTTAGCACAGATACGCAGTATTTT,CASSSQGPGLSTDTQYF
.,TRBJ2-1,TRBV6-5,.,TGTGCCAGCAGTTACGATCGGGCAGGGTCTGGTGAGCAGTTCTTC,CASSYDRAGSGEQFF
.,TRBJ2-5,TRBV5-1,.,TGCGCCAGCAGCTTGGTGCTGGGCGAAGAGACCCAGTACTTC,CASSLVLGEETQYF
medium-sized,TRBJ2-7,TRBV5-4,.,TGTGCCAGCAGCTTGGGGCAGGGGCGCTCCTACGAGCAGTACTTC,CASSLGQGRSYEQYF
.,TRBJ2-1,TRBV6-6,.,TGTGCCAGCCGTTCAGGGGAGGGGTACAATGAGCAGTTCTTC,CASRSGEGYNEQFF
.,TRBJ1-2,TRBV27,.,TGTGCCAGCAGTTCCCCCGGACCGCCTAACTATGGCTACACCTTC,CASSSPGPPNYGYTF
.,TRBJ2-3,TRBV5-1,TRBD1,TGCGCCAGCAGCAACAGGGGGCGCACAGATACGCAGTATTTT,CASSNRGRTDTQYF
.,TRBJ1-1,TRBV18,TRBD1,TGTGCCAGCTCACCCGAGCCAGGGACAGCCACTGAAGCTTTCTTT,CASSPEPGTATEAFF
.,TRBJ2-3,TRBV28,.,TGTGCCAGCAGTTTACCCTATAACGCAGATACGCAGTATTTT,CASSLPYNADTQYF
.,TRBJ1-2,TRBV28,.,TGTGCCAGCAGTTTATCGTTCAGCACAGCTAACTATGGCTACACCTTC,CASSLSFSTANYGYTF
.,TRBJ2-7,TRBV6-5,TRBD2,TGTGCCAGCAGTGCCCTAGCGGGGTTCTACGAGCAGTACTTC,CASSALAGFYEQYF
few,TRBJ1-2,TRBV6-1,.,TGTGCCAGCCTCCAAACCGGGACCGTCTATGGCTACACCTTC,CASLQTGTVYGYTF
.,TRBJ2-1,TRBV5-6,.,TGTGCCAGCGACGGGGGAAGCTCCTACAATGAGCAGTTCTTC,CASDGGSSYNEQFF
.,TRBJ1-1,TRBV10-2,TRBD1,TGCGCCAGCTCCGGACAGGAGCACCCGAGGGGCACTGAAGCTTTCTTT,CASSGQEHPRGTEAFF
once,TRBJ1-6,TRBV11-2,.,TGTGCCAGCAGCCCAGGGAGCTCCTATAATTCACCCCTCCACTTT,CASSPGSSYNSPLHF
.,TRBJ2-6,TRBV2,.,TGTGCCACCCGGGGGGCCAACGTCCTGACTTTC,CATRGANVLTF
.,TRBJ1-1,TRBV19,TRBD1,TGTGCCAGTAGTACTGACAGGGCGAACACTGAAGCTTTCTTT,CASSTDRANTEAFF
.,TRBJ2-5,TRBV16,.,TGTGCCAGCAGCCAATATTTGGGCAGGGCGGAGACCCAGTACTTC,CASSQYLGRAETQYF
.,TRBJ1-1,TRBV2,.,TGTGCCAGCAATGGGGGTTCCACTGAAGCTTTCTTT,CASNGGSTEAFF
.,TRBJ1-3,TRBV6-1,.,TGTGCCAGCAGTGAAGCCGGACAGGGAAACACCATATATTTT,CASSEAGQGNTIYF
.,TRBJ2-5,TRBV6-1,TRBD1,TGTGCCAGCAGACAGGGGCTGGAGACCCAGTACTTC,CASRQGLETQYF
few,TRBJ1-1,TRBV19,TRBD1,TGTGCCAGTGACACTTCAGGGGGCTGGAACACTGAAGCTTTCTTT,CASDTSGGWNTEAFF
.,TRBJ2-7,TRBV5-1,TRBD1,TGCGCCAGCCGAGGGGACAGGGCCGTCTACGAGCAGTACTTC,CASRGDRAVYEQYF
few,TRBJ2-7,TRBV28,TRBD1,TGTGCCAGCTGGGGACAGGGTAGGCCCTACGAGCAGTACTTC,CASWGQGRPYEQYF
once,TRBJ2-3,TRBV7-9,.,TGTGCCAGCAGCTTAGTCCCTCTGGATACGCAGTATTTT,CASSLVPLDTQYF
.,TRBJ2-7,TRBV6-1,TRBD1,TGTGCCAGCAGTGGCTCCGGGGACAGCTTCTACGAGCAGTACTTC,CASSGSGDSFYEQYF
.,TRBJ1-2,TRBV10-3,TRBD1,TGTGCCATCAGTGGGGGGACAGGGGGCGCGGAAGTCTATGGCTACACCTTC,CAISGGTGGAEVYGYTF
.,TRBJ2-7,TRBV6-5,.,TGTGCCAGCACCGGCGGACACAGGAAGCACTACGAGCAGTACTTC,CASTGGHRKHYEQYF
.,TRBJ2-7,TRBV6-1,.,TGTGCCAGCAGTGAAGCGGCTAGCAGCTGGAACGAGCAGTACTTC,CASSEAASSWNEQYF
.,TRBJ2-7,TRBV5-6,TRBD1,TGTGCCAGCAGCTTGGCAGGGGGCTTCGCCTACGAGCAGTACTTC,CASSLAGGFAYEQYF
.,TRBJ2-5,TRBV27,.,TGTGCCAGCAGTGGTCAGTACCAAGAGACCCAGTACTTC,CASSGQYQETQYF
.,TRBJ1-1,TRBV20-1,TRBD1,TGCAGTGCTAGAGACAGGGGGGAAGCTTTCTTT,CSARDRGEAFF
.,TRBJ1-2,TRBV9,.,TGTGCCAGCAGCTTAAGGTGGCAGTACTATGGCTACACCTTC,CASSLRWQYYGYTF
.,TRBJ1-5,TRBV6-5,.,TGTGCCAGCAGCCAGTATAGCAATCAGCCCCAGCATTTT,CASSQYSNQPQHF
.,TRBJ2-7,TRBV14,TRBD1,TGTGCCAGCAGCCAAGGTACCGGCCGGGACAGGGGGAGCTACGAGCAGTACTTC,CASSQGTGRDRGSYEQYF
.,TRBJ2-7,TRBV5-4,.,TGTGCCAGCAGCTTGGACAGGACCGTTCGTCGCCACGAGCAGTACTTC,CASSLDRTVRRHEQYF
.,TRBJ2-2,TRBV18,.,TGTGCCAGCTCACCGGGGGGCCCGAACACCGGGGAGCTGTTTTTT,CASSPGGPNTGELFF
.,TRBJ2-3,TRBV10-1,TRBD2,TGCGCCAGCAGTGAGTCTACCGGGCGGGGGAGGAGCACAGATACGCAGTATTTT,CASSESTGRGRSTDTQYF
.,TRBJ1-2,TRBV21-1,.,TGTGCCAGCAGCAAACCCCGTGGGCGGGTAGGCTATGGCTACACCTTC,CASSKPRGRVGYGYTF
.,TRBJ2-1,TRBV5-6,.,TGTGCCAGCAGCTTGGAGGGACATGAGCAGTTCTTC,CASSLEGHEQFF
.,TRBJ2-2,TRBV7-2,.,TGTGCCAGCATCCCCCTAATTCAGACCGGGGAGCTGTTTTTT,CASIPLIQTGELFF
.,TRBJ2-6,TRBV19,TRBD1,TGTGCCAGTAGTATAGCCCACGGACAGGGGGAGTCTGGGGCCAACGTCCTGACTTTC,CASSIAHGQGESGANVLTF
.,TRBJ2-1,TRBV27,.,TGTGCCAGCAGTTTATGGGGGTCAGAGGGTTACAATGAGCAGTTCTTC,CASSLWGSEGYNEQFF
.,TRBJ2-5,TRBV27,.,TGTGCCAGCCAGGCGAGGGGCGTGGAGACCCAGTACTTC,CASQARGVETQYF
.,TRBJ2-7,TRBV5-4,.,TGTGCCAGCAGACTGGGGGGGCGTCTAGCGGAAGCTTACGAGCAGTACTTC,CASRLGGRLAEAYEQYF
.,TRBJ1-1,TRBV5-1,.,TGCGCCAGCAGCCCGCTACAGATACCCGAGAGCACTGAAGCTTTCTTT,CASSPLQIPESTEAFF
.,TRBJ1-5,TRBV27,.,TGTGCCAGCAGTTCCGGACGGATCAATCAGCCCCAGCATTTT,CASSSGRINQPQHF
.,TRBJ1-5,TRBV6-1,TRBD1,TGTGCCAGCAGTGAAGGGCCAGGGGGAAGGCAGCCCCAGCATTTT,CASSEGPGGRQPQHF
.,TRBJ1-1,TRBV2,TRBD1,TGTGCCAGCAGCTCACCCCGGACAGGGGGCGAGGTTGACACTGAAGCTTTCTTT,CASSSPRTGGEVDTEAFF
.,TRBJ2-3,TRBV11-2,TRBD2,TGTGCCAGCAGCTTAGGGACCTTAGCGGGGACGGGCACAGATACGCAGTATTTT,CASSLGTLAGTGTDTQYF
few,TRBJ2-5,TRBV2,TRBD1,TGTGCCAGCCCGACAGGGGCGGGAGAGACCCAGTACTTC,CASPTGAGETQYF
.,TRBJ2-7,TRBV27,.,TGTGCCAGCAGTTTCTCATACGGGGTGCGGGAGCAGTACTTC,CASSFSYGVREQYF
few,TRBJ1-6,TRBV21-1,.,TGTGCCAGGTATAAGACCTATAATTCACCCCTCCACTTT,CARYKTYNSPLHF
.,TRBJ1-1,TRBV5-1,.,TGCGCCAGCAGCGGAGGGCCCAGCACTGAAGCTTTCTTT,CASSGGPSTEAFF
.,TRBJ2-7,TRBV29-1,.,TGCAGCGCCCAGGGATACGAGCAGTACTTC,CSAQGYEQYF
.,TRBJ2-7,TRBV10-3,TRBD1,TGTGCCATCAGCCCTTCGGACAGGGGGCCAACCTACGAGCAGTACTTC,CAISPSDRGPTYEQYF
.,TRBJ1-4,TRBV12-5,.,TGTGCTAGTGGTTTGGTCGAAGTACGATCAACTAATGAAAAACTGTTTTTT,CASGLVEVRSTNEKLFF
.,TRBJ1-1,TRBV27,.,TGTGCCACTTCACCAGGGTATTTAGGGAACACTGAAGCTTTCTTT,CATSPGYLGNTEAFF
.,TRBJ2-2,TRBV29-1,TRBD2,TGCAGCGTTTTCTTAGCGGGGGGACCCGGGGAGCTGTTTTTT,CSVFLAGGPGELFF